These 26 T cell receptor beta chains were sequenced from one sample in a study of T cells in Graves' hyperthyroidism and ophthalmopathy. There were TCR beta CDR3 regions amplified from RNA transcripts. The primer set for the first-round RT-PCR of the TCR CDR3 was HTBI. TCRdb re-derived calls from the multiplex PCR reads in MiXCR, one entry per CDR3 protein. This repertoire shows 300,000 to 450,000 distinct CDR3 sequences, about 14% found once; its top ten account for approximately 9.9%. Material for sequencing was blood. The receptor source for this set is a woman aged 60-75 years with Graves' hyperthyroidism.

This clonotype was seen ten or more times. The V call is TRBV7-9, the J call TRBJ2-5; D is unresolved. The CDR3 contains 12 residues. V shed 5 bases and J shed 5 bases, with 9 bases lying between them. The germline CDR1 and CDR2 sequences are SEHNR and FQNEAQ (reference sequence). CDR3 DNA sequence: TGTGCCAGCAGCCCCTTGAAGGAGACCCAGTACTTC. This translates into CASSPLKETQYF.

This clonotype was detected many times. The rearrangement links TRBV7-2 to TRBJ1-4, with a weak D call TRBD1 (6 bases). The V gene's germline CDR1 is SGHTA and CDR2 FQGNSA. The CDR3 contains 14 residues. V lost 3 bases to trimming and J lost 8 bases, with 13 bases between them. The CDR3 DNA is TGTGCCAGCAGCTTCGCAGGGGCGACCGAAAAACTGTTTTTT. This encodes CASSFAGATEKLFF.

This clonotype was recorded many times. V is TRBV9 and J is TRBJ2-1, with 9 bases that match TRBD2. Per germline, CDR1 SGDLS and CDR2 YYNGEE. The CDR3 is 14 residues long. The J segment lost 10 bases and the V segment lost 1 base, leaving 6 bases of the junction unmatched. CDR3 in amino acids: CASSVIGGRDEQFF. CDR3 in DNA: TGTGCCAGCAGCGTAATAGGCGGGAGGGACGAGCAGTTCTTC.

This clonotype was detected many times. This rearrangement joins TRBV30 to TRBJ2-7, with D uncertain. Germline CDR1 reads GTSNPN; CDR2 reads SVGIG (reference sequence). The CDR3 totals 11 residues. The germline V and J ends were trimmed by 0 bases and 2 bases, with 2 bases remaining between them. DNA for the CDR3: TGTGCCTGGAGTGTAACCTACGAGCAGTACTTC. Translated, it gives CAWSVTYEQYF.

This clonotype was detected ten times or more. This chain joins TRBV12-3 or TRBV12-4 and TRBJ2-7, with D perhaps matching TRBD1 (6 bases). V was shortened by 4 bases and J by 3 bases, with 22 bases between the two germline ends. CDR3 length equals 17 residues. The CDR3 protein is CASSYSAGAYKFYEQYF. The DNA for the CDR3 is TGTGCCAGCAGTTATTCGGCAGGGGCCTATAAATTCTACGAGCAGTACTTC.

In DNA form, the CDR3 reads TGTGCCAGCAGTTTCGGAGGGGGATGGACAGATACGCAGTATTTT. It is translated as CASSFGGGWTDTQYF. This rearrangement joins TRBV27 to TRBJ2-3; D may correspond to TRBD1 or TRBD2 (6 bases each). With 3 bases removed from V and 3 bases from J, the gap between germline ends came to 13 bases. The CDR3 is made up of 15 amino acids. CDR1 and CDR2 from the germline V gene are MNHEY and SMNVEV (reference sequence).

This clonotype was recorded many times. This sequence joins TRBV6-2 or TRBV6-3 and TRBJ1-1; unclear D gene. There are 15 residues in the CDR3. Trimming removed 6 bases at V and 3 bases at J, with 17 bases between. Germline CDR1 MNHEY, CDR2 SVGEGT. CDR3 in amino acids: CASSPLRLTDTEAFF. The DNA of the CDR3 is TGTGCCAGCAGCCCCCTCAGGCTTACGGACACTGAAGCTTTCTTT.

This clonotype was seen a handful of times. V usage is TRBV5-1 and J usage is TRBJ2-3; 7 bases match TRBD1. J lost 3 bases, V lost 4 bases, and 5 bases had no gene match. CDR1 SGHRS and CDR2 YFSETQ come from the germline V gene. The CDR3 has 14 residues. Here the CDR3 reads CASSVPGQTDTQYF. The CDR3 DNA reads TGCGCCAGCAGCGTACCGGGACAGACAGATACGCAGTATTTT.

In its sample, this clonotype was seen once. Written as DNA, the CDR3 is TGTGCCAGTAGTCCCCCCCCAGGGGTCAGATACGATGAGCAGTTCTTC. It yields the protein CASSPPPGVRYDEQFF. J is TRBJ2-1 and V is TRBV19; D is perhaps TRBD1 (6 bases). CDR3 size: 16 residues. The germline V gene encodes CDR1 LNHDA and CDR2 SQIVND (reference sequence). The V gene lost 5 bases and the J gene lost 8 bases, with 22 bases spanning the gap.

This clonotype was seen repeatedly, ten times or more. The V and J genes are TRBV6-2 or TRBV6-3 and TRBJ2-7; D is unclear. Per germline, CDR1 MNHEY and CDR2 SVGEGT. The CDR3 runs 15 residues. V lost 6 bases and J 2 bases, leaving 17 bases between the germline ends. CDR3 DNA sequence: TGTGCCAGCAGCCGTTTGCTGGGTTCTGCCTACGAGCAGTACTTC. This sequence encodes CASSRLLGSAYEQYF.

In its sample, this clonotype was seen many times. The chain is built from TRBV10-2 and TRBJ2-5; D tentatively reads TRBD1 or TRBD2 (5 bases each). This CDR3 contains 14 residues. Germline-derived CDR1 and CDR2 are WSHSY and SAAADI. Trimming removed 1 base from V and 3 bases from J, with 9 bases in between. The CDR3 sequence is CASSEFRGEETQYF. The CDR3 DNA reads as TGCGCCAGCAGTGAGTTCAGAGGGGAAGAGACCCAGTACTTC.

This clonotype occurred many times. This chain connects TRBV6-5 to TRBJ2-7, with 13 bases matching TRBD2. V lost 0 bases, J lost 6 bases, and 11 bases stayed unmatched. Per the germline V gene, CDR1 is MNHEY and CDR2 is SVGAGI. The CDR3 is 18 residues long. CDR3 sequence: CASSYSGTSGTRGSEQYF. CDR3 in DNA: TGTGCCAGCAGTTACTCCGGGACTAGCGGGACCCGGGGATCCGAGCAGTACTTC.

This clonotype was observed at least ten times. The chain couples TRBV7-2 to TRBJ2-7; possibly TRBD1 for D (5 bases). Trimming removed 1 base at V and 0 bases at J, with 13 bases between. Germline CDR1 SGHTA, CDR2 FQGNSA. This CDR3 comprises 16 residues. The CDR3 is CASSLGGGRSSYEQYF. As DNA, the CDR3 is TGTGCCAGCAGCTTAGGGGGCGGCCGAAGCTCCTACGAGCAGTACTTC.

This clonotype was observed at least ten times. The chain employs TRBV11-2 and TRBJ2-1, with D possibly TRBD2 on 5 matching bases. Germline loops: CDR1 SGHAT, CDR2 FQNNGV. The germline V and J ends were trimmed by 1 base and 6 bases, with 13 bases remaining between them. The CDR3 length is 15 residues. In nucleotides, the CDR3 is TGTGCCAGCAGCTTAGGGGCTAGCTTCCCCAATGAGCAGTTCTTC. As protein: CASSLGASFPNEQFF.

This clonotype showed up just once. The V and J genes are TRBV19 and TRBJ1-6; D might be TRBD1 (6 bases). The CDR3 extends over 13 amino acids. Trimming stripped 4 bases from V and 10 bases from J, with 11 bases between. Germline CDR1 is LNHDA and CDR2 is SQIVND (reference sequence). CDR3 protein: CASSTGGRSPLHF. The CDR3 DNA sequence: TGTGCCAGTAGTACCGGGGGGCGGTCACCCCTCCACTTT.

Ten or more counts support this clonotype. V and J are TRBV27 and TRBJ1-2; D is undetermined. V shed 0 bases and J shed 1 base, with 15 bases lying between them. Germline CDR1 MNHEY, CDR2 SMNVEV (reference sequence). This CDR3 contains 17 residues. The CDR3 region has the DNA TGTGCCAGCAGTTTATCGTCCAATACAATAGATAACTATGGCTACACCTTC. Its translation: CASSLSSNTIDNYGYTF.

This clonotype was picked up a small number of times. This CDR3 reads CSARQGEGADTQYF. The CDR3 coding sequence is TGCAGTGCCAGACAGGGGGAGGGTGCGGATACGCAGTATTTT. This chain connects TRBV20-1 to TRBJ2-3, with 9 bases aligning to TRBD1. This CDR3 contains 14 residues. Germline CDR1 DFQATT, CDR2 SNEGSKA (reference sequence). Unmatched junction bases numbered 10, after V lost 6 bases and J lost 6 bases.

This clonotype showed up many times. This CDR3 reads CASSLGAISYEQYF. For the CDR3, the DNA is TGTGCCAGCAGTTTAGGGGCAATCTCCTACGAGCAGTACTTC. V and J are TRBV28 and TRBJ2-7; D is perhaps TRBD1 (5 bases). The germline V and J ends were trimmed by 2 bases and 0 bases, with 8 bases remaining between them. CDR1 and CDR2 (germline): MDHEN, SYDVKM. The CDR3 has 14 amino acids.

The chain recombines TRBV15 with TRBJ2-2, with D possibly TRBD1 on 6 matching bases. V was shortened by 3 bases and J by 1 base, with 12 bases between the two germline ends. The CDR3 is 16 residues long. CDR1 is LNHNV, CDR2 YYDKDF, per germline (reference sequence). The CDR3 nucleotides read TGTGCCACCAGCAGGGAGCAGGGGATGAACACCGGGGAGCTGTTTTTT. Amino acid sequence: CATSREQGMNTGELFF.

This clonotype was seen at least ten times. V gene TRBV28 combines with J gene TRBJ2-7, with a possible D match to TRBD1 (5 bases). This CDR3 region has 15 residues. V was pared by 6 bases and J by 2 bases, with 17 bases between. CDR1 MDHEN and CDR2 SYDVKM come from the germline V gene. Here the CDR3 reads CASSPGIYRTYEQYF. CDR3 DNA: TGTGCCAGCAGCCCCGGAATTTACAGGACCTACGAGCAGTACTTC.

This clonotype was recorded at least ten times. The rearrangement joins TRBV3-1 to TRBJ2-4, with D possibly being TRBD1 (6 bases). The CDR3 sequence is 12 residues long. With 4 bases removed from V and 9 bases from J, the gap between germline ends came to 10 bases. The germline V gene encodes CDR1 LGHDT and CDR2 YNNKEL (reference sequence). CDR3 DNA sequence: TGTGCCAGCAGCCCGCAGGGGAGCATTCAGTACTTC. Amino acid sequence: CASSPQGSIQYF.

The chain uses TRBV6-1 and TRBJ2-7, with TRBD2 matching over 7 bases. The trim removed 5 bases at V and 3 bases at J, leaving 13 bases unmatched. The CDR3 is 16 amino acids. The germline V gene has CDR1 MNHNS and CDR2 SASEGT. The CDR3 coding sequence is TGTGCCAGCAGTCCTGGGGGGGTGGACTACTTCTACGAGCAGTACTTC. Amino acids: CASSPGGVDYFYEQYF.

This clonotype was picked up many times. V and J are TRBV29-1 and TRBJ2-5; either TRBD1 or TRBD2 may supply D (6 bases each). Germline V gene lookup returns CDR1 SQVTM and CDR2 ANQGSEA. The CDR3 length is 18 residues. V was clipped by 2 bases and J by 0 bases, with 22 bases between them. For the CDR3, the DNA is TGCAGCGTTGAAAGGAGGGGGGAGGCCCTCACATACCAAGAGACCCAGTACTTC. Its protein product is CSVERRGEALTYQETQYF.

This clonotype occurred many times. The chain uses TRBV29-1 and TRBJ2-7; D is unclear. The ends were cut back, 6 bases at V and 2 bases at J, with 8 bases in the middle. This CDR3 contains 11 residues. CDR1 and CDR2 from the germline V gene are SQVTM and ANQGSEA. The CDR3 sequence: CSVPRPYEQYF. The CDR3 DNA reads TGCAGCGTGCCGAGACCCTACGAGCAGTACTTC.

The table lists this clonotype with many counts. The chain couples TRBV7-2 to TRBJ1-2; TRBD1 is a possible D gene (6 bases). The V and J ends lost 1 base and 4 bases respectively, with 13 bases between them. Germline-derived CDR1 and CDR2 are SGHTA and FQGNSA. The CDR3 length is 15 residues. As DNA, the CDR3 is TGTGCCAGCAGCTTAGTTGCGGGGACACTCTATGGCTACACCTTC. Amino acids: CASSLVAGTLYGYTF.

The rearrangement joins TRBV9 to TRBJ1-2; possible D gene TRBD1, 5 bases. This CDR3 spans 14 amino acids. V lost 1 base, J lost 2 bases, and 9 bases lay in between. In germline, CDR1 is SGDLS, CDR2 YYNGEE. In DNA, the CDR3 is TGTGCCAGCAGCGTACAAGGGGTAAACTATGGCTACACCTTC. It codes for CASSVQGVNYGYTF.